This TCR beta chain was recovered during a study of T cells after yellow fever vaccination. Study outcomes and limitations: Weaker overall was a secondary response that nonetheless peaked faster, on day 5 versus 15.

Concerning this clonotype itself: Its antigen is not known.

Germline V gene sequence: CDR1 SEHNR, CDR2 FQNEAQ (reference sequence). The length of the CDR3 is 15 residues. V dropped 4 bases and J dropped 3 bases, with 13 bases sitting between them. MiXCR, applied by TCRdb to the 5' RACE reads, yields one record per CDR3 protein. The sample consists of about 110,000 distinct CDR3 sequences, roughly 8.9% of them appearing once. The source of this sequence is a man in his thirties or forties who received the YFV17D yellow fever vaccine. The rearrangement uses TRBV7-9 and TRBJ2-1, with D perhaps given as TRBD1 or TRBD2 (5 bases each). Here the sequenced sample was CD8+ T cells sorted from PBMCs, taken 45 days after the yellow fever booster vaccination. The CDR3 nucleotides are TGTGCCAGCAGCTGGTCCGGGACCAACTACAATGAGCAGTTCTTC. It codes for CASSWSGTNYNEQFF. Combining the CDR3 with reference TRBV7-9 and TRBJ2-1 gives the whole variable domain DTGVSQNPRHKITKRGQNVTFRCDPISEHNRLYWYRQTLGQGPEFLTYFQNEAQLEKSRLLSDRFSAERPKGSFSTLEIQRTEQGDSAMYLCASSWSGTNYNEQFFGPGTRLTVL.